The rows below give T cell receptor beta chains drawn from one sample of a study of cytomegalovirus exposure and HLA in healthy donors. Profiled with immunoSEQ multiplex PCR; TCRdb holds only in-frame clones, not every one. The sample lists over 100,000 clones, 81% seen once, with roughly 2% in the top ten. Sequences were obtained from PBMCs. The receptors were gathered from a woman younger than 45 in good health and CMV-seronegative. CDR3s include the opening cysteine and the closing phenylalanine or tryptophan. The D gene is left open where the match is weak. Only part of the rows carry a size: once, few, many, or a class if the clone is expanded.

CDR3 DNA: TGTGCCGGGAACACAGGGGGACTAGCAGGTGGCGAGCAGTACTTC
CDR3 protein: CAGNTGGLAGGEQYF
J gene: TRBJ2-7
clone size: NA
V gene: TRBV6-1
D gene: NA

CDR3 DNA: TGTGCCAGTAGTGGAGCGGGAGCATTGGGCGAGCAGTACTTC
CDR3 protein: CASSGAGALGEQYF
J gene: TRBJ2-7
clone size: NA
V gene: TRBV19
D gene: TRBD2

CDR3 DNA: TGTGCTAGTGGTTTAAAAAGCGGGAGCGCAGATACGCAGTATTTT
CDR3 protein: CASGLKSGSADTQYF
J gene: TRBJ2-3
clone size: NA
V gene: TRBV12-5
D gene: TRBD2

CDR3 DNA: TGTGCTAGCAGCTTGGGACTAGCGGGAGACTACGAGCAGTACTTC
CDR3 protein: CASSLGLAGDYEQYF
J gene: TRBJ2-7
clone size: NA
V gene: TRBV7-7
D gene: TRBD2

CDR3 DNA: TGTGCCAGCAGCGCCGACTCGGGACTATGTTCCTTC
CDR3 protein: CASSADSGLCSF
J gene: TRBJ2-4
clone size: NA
V gene: TRBV2
D gene: TRBD2

CDR3 DNA: TGTGCCAGCAGTGAATCACTAGCGGGAGCTGCCTACAATGAGCAGTTCTTC
CDR3 protein: CASSESLAGAAYNEQFF
J gene: TRBJ2-1
clone size: NA
V gene: TRBV2
D gene: TRBD2

CDR3 DNA: TGTGCCAGCAGCTTAGTTTCCAACGAGCAGTACTTC
CDR3 protein: CASSLVSNEQYF
J gene: TRBJ2-7
clone size: NA
V gene: TRBV7-9
D gene: NA

CDR3 DNA: TGTGCCAGCAGCTTAAGTTTGCGGGAGGGCTCCTACAATGAGCAGTTCTTC
CDR3 protein: CASSLSLREGSYNEQFF
J gene: TRBJ2-1
clone size: NA
V gene: TRBV11-2
D gene: TRBD2

CDR3 DNA: TGCGCCAGCAGCTTGGAAGGCGGCGGGAGGGCGAATGAGCAGTTCTTC
CDR3 protein: CASSLEGGGRANEQFF
J gene: TRBJ2-1
clone size: NA
V gene: TRBV5-1
D gene: TRBD2

CDR3 DNA: TGTGCCAGCAGTTCTAGCACCGGGGAGCTGTTTTTT
CDR3 protein: CASSSSTGELFF
J gene: TRBJ2-2
clone size: NA
V gene: TRBV27
D gene: NA

CDR3 DNA: TGTGCCAGCAGTTTACAGAGCCTAGGGGGGGGTGAGCAGTTCTTC
CDR3 protein: CASSLQSLGGGEQFF
J gene: TRBJ2-1
clone size: NA
V gene: TRBV28
D gene: NA

CDR3 DNA: TGTGCCTGGAGTGTACAATTAAACGGGTTTACTTTCTTT
CDR3 protein: CAWSVQLNGFTFF
J gene: TRBJ1-1
clone size: NA
V gene: TRBV30
D gene: NA

CDR3 DNA: TGCGCCAGCAGCTGGCAGGGGGAAGAGACCCAGTACTTC
CDR3 protein: CASSWQGEETQYF
J gene: TRBJ2-5
clone size: NA
V gene: TRBV5-1
D gene: TRBD1

CDR3 DNA: TGTGCCAGTAGTCGAATCCCGGGACTAGCGGGAGGAATGTCCTACAATGAGCAGTTCTTC
CDR3 protein: CASSRIPGLAGGMSYNEQFF
J gene: TRBJ2-1
clone size: NA
V gene: TRBV19
D gene: TRBD2

CDR3 DNA: TGTGCCAGCAGCGTAGGCGTCAGGGCCATGGGAGAGACCCAGTACTTC
CDR3 protein: CASSVGVRAMGETQYF
J gene: TRBJ2-5
clone size: NA
V gene: TRBV9
D gene: NA

CDR3 DNA: TGTGCCAGCAGTTTAAAACAGGGCTTGTCGCAGTATTTT
CDR3 protein: CASSLKQGLSQYF
J gene: TRBJ2-3
clone size: once
V gene: TRBV27
D gene: NA

CDR3 DNA: TGTGCCGCGGGGAGCGGGATGGGGCAAGAGACCCAGTACTTC
CDR3 protein: CAAGSGMGQETQYF
J gene: TRBJ2-5
clone size: few
V gene: TRBV19
D gene: TRBD2

CDR3 DNA: TGTGCCAGCAGTGACAGCGGGAGAAGGGAGACCCAGTACTTC
CDR3 protein: CASSDSGRRETQYF
J gene: TRBJ2-5
clone size: NA
V gene: TRBV6-1
D gene: TRBD2

CDR3 DNA: TGTGCCACCAGCGGAGCACGCCTCCCAGGGTATGGAGACACCATATATTTT
CDR3 protein: CATSGARLPGYGDTIYF
J gene: TRBJ1-3
clone size: NA
V gene: TRBV15
D gene: NA

CDR3 DNA: TGTGCCAGCAGGGGACAGGGGGCATTTGATGGCTACACCTTC
CDR3 protein: CASRGQGAFDGYTF
J gene: TRBJ1-2
clone size: NA
V gene: TRBV6-5
D gene: TRBD1

CDR3 DNA: TGCGCCAGCAGTGGGGCCGTGGACACAGATACGCAGTATTTT
CDR3 protein: CASSGAVDTDTQYF
J gene: TRBJ2-3
clone size: NA
V gene: TRBV10-1
D gene: NA

CDR3 DNA: TGTGCCAGCAGTTACGGTACTAGCGGGGTCTACGAGCAGTACTTC
CDR3 protein: CASSYGTSGVYEQYF
J gene: TRBJ2-7
clone size: NA
V gene: TRBV6-5
D gene: TRBD2

CDR3 DNA: TGTGCCACGGGGACAGACTCCTACGAGCAGTACTTC
CDR3 protein: CATGTDSYEQYF
J gene: TRBJ2-7
clone size: NA
V gene: TRBV2
D gene: TRBD1

CDR3 DNA: TGTGCCAGCTCACCTCAGGGGGAAGGAGGCTACACCTTC
CDR3 protein: CASSPQGEGGYTF
J gene: TRBJ1-2
clone size: NA
V gene: TRBV18
D gene: TRBD1

CDR3 DNA: TGTGCCAGCAGCAAAGACCCAGGGAAGAACACTGAAGCTTTCTTT
CDR3 protein: CASSKDPGKNTEAFF
J gene: TRBJ1-1
clone size: NA
V gene: TRBV21-1
D gene: NA

CDR3 DNA: TGTGCCAGCAGCCAAGATTTAGCGGGAGGGGTCTACGAGCAGTACTTC
CDR3 protein: CASSQDLAGGVYEQYF
J gene: TRBJ2-7
clone size: NA
V gene: TRBV4-2
D gene: TRBD2

CDR3 DNA: TGTGCCAGAAGCACCGGACAGGGTAATGGCTACACCTTC
CDR3 protein: CARSTGQGNGYTF
J gene: TRBJ1-2
clone size: once
V gene: TRBV10-3
D gene: TRBD1

CDR3 DNA: TGTGCCAGTAGACTGGGACAGGGGACCTACGAGCAGTACTTC
CDR3 protein: CASRLGQGTYEQYF
J gene: TRBJ2-7
clone size: NA
V gene: TRBV19
D gene: TRBD1

CDR3 DNA: TGTGCCAGCAGCTTCGGTCAGGGAGCCAAAAACATTCAGTACTTC
CDR3 protein: CASSFGQGAKNIQYF
J gene: TRBJ2-4
clone size: NA
V gene: TRBV7-2
D gene: NA

CDR3 DNA: TGTGCCAGTAGTCCGGACAGACAAGAGACCCAGTACTTC
CDR3 protein: CASSPDRQETQYF
J gene: TRBJ2-5
clone size: NA
V gene: TRBV19
D gene: NA

CDR3 DNA: TGCAGTGCGTTAAACCAAGAGACCCAGTACTTC
CDR3 protein: CSALNQETQYF
J gene: TRBJ2-5
clone size: NA
V gene: TRBV20-1
D gene: NA

CDR3 DNA: TGTGCCAGCAGTTCAGGACTAGCGGGATCGGGGGAGACCCAGTACTTC
CDR3 protein: CASSSGLAGSGETQYF
J gene: TRBJ2-5
clone size: NA
V gene: TRBV7-7
D gene: TRBD2